What follows are 17 T cell receptor beta chains derived from one specimen sequenced in a study of cytomegalovirus exposure and HLA in healthy donors. In the PCR, 60 Vbeta and 13 Jbeta primers were used. The protocol was immunoSEQ multiplex PCR, while the TCRdb copy is restricted to in-frame clones and leaves out a portion. Of about 110,000 clones in the sample, roughly 68% were seen once. The sample comprised PBMCs. These receptors were obtained from a woman in her thirties in good health and CMV-seronegative.

The chain couples TRBV7-8 to TRBJ1-1, with D tentatively TRBD1 (5 bases). Germline V gene lookup returns CDR1 SGHVS and CDR2 FQNEAQ. The CDR3 extends over 16 amino acids. V lost 1 base, J lost 7 bases, and 19 bases lay in between. CDR3 sequence reads: CASSLVAPHRGSEAFF. The CDR3 DNA reads as TGTGCCAGCAGCTTAGTAGCGCCCCACCGGGGGAGTGAAGCTTTCTTT. Combining the CDR3 with reference TRBV7-8 and TRBJ1-1 gives the whole variable domain GAGVSQSPRYKVAKRGQDVALRCDPISGHVSLFWYQQALGQGPEFLTYFQNEAQLDKSGLPSDRFFAERPEGSVSTLKIQRTQQEDSAVYLCASSLVAPHRGSEAFFGQGTRLTVV.

The chain combines TRBV19 with TRBJ1-1, with D tentatively TRBD1 (5 bases). This CDR3 spans 15 amino acids. Trimming cost V 3 bases and J 4 bases, with 15 bases left between them. The germline CDR1 and CDR2 sequences are LNHDA and SQIVND (reference sequence). CDR3 residues: CASSIRWGDGTEAFF. The CDR3 region has the DNA TGTGCCAGTAGTATTCGGTGGGGGGACGGCACTGAAGCTTTCTTT.

The V and J genes are TRBV2 and TRBJ1-1; tentative D call: TRBD1 (5 bases). The CDR3 spans 14 residues. V was clipped by 7 bases and J by 1 base, with 13 bases between them. Germline CDR1 is SNHLY and CDR2 is FYNNEI. The chain's CDR3 is CASTLLGGNTEAFF. The CDR3 region has the DNA TGTGCCAGCACCTTGTTGGGGGGGAACACTGAAGCTTTCTTT.

This clone was observed a handful of times. V and J are TRBV7-8 and TRBJ1-2, with 9 bases fitting TRBD1. CDR3 length: 15 amino acids. CDR1 and CDR2 (germline): SGHVS, FQNEAQ. Germline trimming cut 1 base from V and 7 bases from J; bases unmatched to any gene: 7. For the CDR3, the DNA is TGTGCCAGCAGCTTAGGAGGACAGGGGTTGGGTGGCTACACCTTC. Its protein is CASSLGGQGLGGYTF.

This clone was counted once. The chain couples TRBV6-5 to TRBJ1-5, with D uncertain. Germline values: CDR1 MNHEY, CDR2 SVGAGI. The length of the CDR3 is 13 residues. V lost 5 bases, J lost 3 bases, and 8 bases lay in between. The CDR3 reads CASSSQFNQPQHF. In DNA, the CDR3 is TGTGCCAGCAGTAGTCAGTTCAATCAGCCCCAGCATTTT.

J is TRBJ2-1 and V is TRBV18; TRBD2 matches at 7 bases. Germline trimming cut 1 base from V and 5 bases from J; bases unmatched to any gene: 5. Germline values: CDR1 KGHSH, CDR2 LQKENI. This CDR3 has 15 amino acids. CDR3 sequence reads: CASSPLGGPDNEQFF. The CDR3 coding sequence is TGTGCCAGCTCACCACTGGGAGGGCCGGACAATGAGCAGTTCTTC.

The rearrangement uses TRBV5-6 and TRBJ1-4, with 10 bases lining up with TRBD1. Per the germline V gene, CDR1 is SGHDT and CDR2 is YYEEEE. V lost 4 bases, J lost 7 bases, and 7 bases stayed unmatched. There are 15 residues in the CDR3. The DNA of the CDR3 is TGTGCCAGCAGCGGCGACAGGGGGCTGGTTGAAAAACTGTTTTTT. Translated: CASSGDRGLVEKLFF.

In this sample, this clone turned up once. This chain uses TRBV5-1 with TRBJ1-2, with 7 bases identical to TRBD1. V trimming: 1 base; J trimming: 4 bases; junction bases outside the gene matches: 1. The CDR3 has 13 residues. Germline V lookup: CDR1 SGHRS, CDR2 YFSETQ. This CDR3 is CASSLPGGYGYTF. The CDR3 DNA sequence: TGCGCCAGCAGCTTGCCAGGGGGCTATGGCTACACCTTC. Together with reference TRBV5-1 and TRBJ1-2, the CDR3 gives the full variable domain: KAGVTQTPRYLIKTRGQQVTLSCSPISGHRSVSWYQQTPGQGLQFLFEYFSETQRNKGNFPGRFSGRQFSNSRSEMNVSTLELGDSALYLCASSLPGGYGYTFGSGTRLTVV.

The chain is built from TRBV6-5 and TRBJ1-1, with D perhaps TRBD1 (5 bases). This CDR3 comprises 13 residues. Germline V gene sequence: CDR1 MNHEY, CDR2 SVGAGI. Between the trimmed V and J ends, which lost 6 bases and 1 base, there was a span of 9 bases. CDR3 DNA: TGTGCCAGCAGCCGACAGCCGAACACTGAAGCTTTCTTT. Translating it yields CASSRQPNTEAFF.

The chain couples TRBV2 to TRBJ2-5; D gene unclear. Germline values: CDR1 SNHLY, CDR2 FYNNEI. V was shortened by 5 bases and J by 1 base, with 14 bases between the two germline ends. CDR3 length equals 15 residues. Written as DNA, the CDR3 is TGTGCCAGCAGTTTTAGCCGCCGGGTCCAAGAGACCCAGTACTTC. Residues: CASSFSRRVQETQYF. The variable domain in full, completed from reference TRBV2 and TRBJ2-5, reads EPEVTQTPSHQVTQMGQEVILRCVPISNHLYFYWYRQILGQKVEFLVSFYNNEISEKSEIFDDQFSVERPDGSNFTLKIRSTKLEDSAMYFCASSFSRRVQETQYFGPGTRLLVL.

V gene TRBV6-1 combines with J gene TRBJ1-1; 8 positions match TRBD1. Germline V gene data show CDR1 as MNHNS and CDR2 as SASEGT. This CDR3 comprises 14 residues. V lost 5 bases, J lost 5 bases, and 7 bases stayed unmatched. CDR3 bases: TGTGCCAGCAGTCCCGGACAGGGACGGACTGAAGCTTTCTTT. Translation gives CASSPGQGRTEAFF.

This clone has a single count. The CDR3 is CASTNPYPGNEQFF. The CDR3 DNA is TGTGCCAGCACCAACCCCTACCCCGGGAATGAGCAGTTCTTC. The chain combines TRBV27 with TRBJ2-1; the D is unclear. Trimming removed 7 bases from V and 7 bases from J, with 17 bases in between. Germline CDR1 is MNHEY and CDR2 is SMNVEV (reference sequence). This CDR3 has 14 amino acids.

V and J are TRBV7-2 and TRBJ2-5; TRBD1 is a possible D gene (5 bases). Germline V lookup: CDR1 SGHTA, CDR2 FQGNSA. This CDR3 has 13 amino acids. The ends were cut back, 3 bases at V and 2 bases at J, with 7 bases in the middle. CDR3 sequence: CASSFPGQETQYF. The CDR3 DNA sequence: TGTGCCAGCAGCTTCCCAGGGCAAGAGACCCAGTACTTC.

This clone came up once. V usage is TRBV2 and J usage is TRBJ2-7, with D unclear. Germline CDR1 and CDR2: SNHLY and FYNNEI. This CDR3 has 15 residues. The V and J ends lost 1 base and 0 bases respectively, with 10 bases between them. The CDR3 DNA reads TGTGCCAGCAGTGAAGGTCAGGCTTACTCCTACGAGCAGTACTTC. Amino acids: CASSEGQAYSYEQYF.

The J gene is TRBJ1-2, the V gene TRBV10-3; D possibly corresponds to TRBD1 (5 bases). The V end lost 8 bases, the J end lost 7 bases, and 11 bases lay between the germline ends. Germline assignment: CDR1 ENHRY and CDR2 SYGVKD. The CDR3 spans 11 residues. This CDR3 reads CAIFYTGGYTF. The CDR3 DNA follows: TGTGCCATCTTTTATACAGGTGGCTACACCTTC.

J is TRBJ2-3 and V is TRBV11-3; D perhaps matches TRBD2 (6 bases). Germline V gene lookup returns CDR1 SGHNT and CDR2 YENEEA. Trimming cost V 4 bases and J 6 bases, with 17 bases left between them. The CDR3 length is 15 residues. CDR3 DNA: TGTGCCAGCAGCTATTTAGGGACTGATTTGGATACGCAGTATTTT. The encoded protein is CASSYLGTDLDTQYF.

On this clone: An end of the junction differs from the germline gene, which may be a read error. The chain carries TRBV15 and TRBJ2-7; D might be TRBD2 (5 bases). This CDR3 has 14 residues. Per the germline V gene, CDR1 is LNHNV and CDR2 is YYDKDF (reference sequence). The chain's CDR3 is CATSNTGFHYEQYF. The CDR3 DNA reads TGTGCCACTAGCAACACGGGATTCCACTACGAGCAGTACTTC.